A single sample is the source of the 5 T cell receptor beta chains below, sequenced in a study of tumor-infiltrating lymphocytes in oesophageal squamous cell carcinoma. TCRdb reprocessed the PCR reads via MiXCR and lists one record per CDR3 protein. The sample carries around 16,000 distinct CDR3 sequences, 44% recorded once. Sequencing was done on a sample of blood. The receptors were sampled from a female donor with esophageal squamous cell carcinoma.

In this sample, this clonotype turned up many times. The chain combines TRBV6-6 with TRBJ2-2; a possible D gene is TRBD1 (5 bases). The CDR3 length is 16 residues. Between the trimmed V and J ends, which lost 2 bases and 0 bases, there was a span of 10 bases. Germline loops: CDR1 MNHNY, CDR2 SVGAGI (reference sequence). CDR3 amino acids: CASSYAGFANTGELFF. The CDR3, as DNA: TGTGCCAGCAGTTACGCAGGGTTCGCGAACACCGGGGAGCTGTTTTTT.

CDR3 in DNA: TGTGCCAGCACAGCATTAGGACTAGCTAGAAGAGGCCAAGAGACCCAGTACTTC. Its protein is CASTALGLARRGQETQYF. The genes are TRBV7-6 and TRBJ2-5, with 8 bases identical to TRBD2. Germline CDR1 and CDR2: SGHVS and FNYEAQ. The CDR3 sequence is 18 residues long. The V gene end was trimmed by 7 bases and the J gene end by 1 base; junction bases not matched to a gene: 17.

To note about this clonotype: Given a much more abundant clone one base away, this may be a read error. This chain connects TRBV19 to TRBJ2-4; a weak D match, TRBD1 (6 bases). The DNA end favors TRBJ2-1, so the J call may be wrong. The CDR3 has 14 amino acids. Germline V lookup: CDR1 LNHDA, CDR2 SQIVND (reference sequence). The CDR3 region has the DNA TGTGCCAGTAGTATAGAAGGGGACACCTACGAGCAGTTCTTC. Residues: CASSIEGDTYEQFF.

Many counts were recorded for this clonotype. The chain joins TRBV4-3 to TRBJ2-7; D gene ambiguous. The CDR3 is made up of 14 amino acids. Germline loops: CDR1 LGHNA, CDR2 YSLEER. Trimming removed 0 bases from V and 3 bases from J, with 9 bases in between. The CDR3 region has the DNA TGCGCCAGCAGCCAAGATCTAGAGGTCTACGAGCAGTACTTC. This codes for CASSQDLEVYEQYF.

This clonotype has a count of ten or more. The J gene is TRBJ2-2, the V gene TRBV5-4; no clear D. The CDR3 runs 15 residues. Trimming left V 2 bases short and J 1 base short, with 9 bases between. Germline V gene lookup returns CDR1 SGHNT and CDR2 YYREEE (reference sequence). Here the CDR3 DNA reads TGTGCCAGCAGCTTTGACTTAAGGAACACCGGGGAGCTGTTTTTT. This gives the protein CASSFDLRNTGELFF.